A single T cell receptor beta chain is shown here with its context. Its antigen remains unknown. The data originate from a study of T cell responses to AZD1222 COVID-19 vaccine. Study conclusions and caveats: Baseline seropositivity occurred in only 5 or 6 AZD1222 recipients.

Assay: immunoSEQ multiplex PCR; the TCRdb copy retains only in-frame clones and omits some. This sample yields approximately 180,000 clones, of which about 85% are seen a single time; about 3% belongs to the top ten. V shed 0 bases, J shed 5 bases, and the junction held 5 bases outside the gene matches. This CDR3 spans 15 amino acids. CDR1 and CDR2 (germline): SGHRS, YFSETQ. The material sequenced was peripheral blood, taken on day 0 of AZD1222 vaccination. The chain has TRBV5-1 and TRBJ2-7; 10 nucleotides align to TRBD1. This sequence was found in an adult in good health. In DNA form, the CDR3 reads TGCGCCAGCAGCTTGGAGGGGACAGGGGAACACGAGCAGTACTTC. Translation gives CASSLEGTGEHEQYF.